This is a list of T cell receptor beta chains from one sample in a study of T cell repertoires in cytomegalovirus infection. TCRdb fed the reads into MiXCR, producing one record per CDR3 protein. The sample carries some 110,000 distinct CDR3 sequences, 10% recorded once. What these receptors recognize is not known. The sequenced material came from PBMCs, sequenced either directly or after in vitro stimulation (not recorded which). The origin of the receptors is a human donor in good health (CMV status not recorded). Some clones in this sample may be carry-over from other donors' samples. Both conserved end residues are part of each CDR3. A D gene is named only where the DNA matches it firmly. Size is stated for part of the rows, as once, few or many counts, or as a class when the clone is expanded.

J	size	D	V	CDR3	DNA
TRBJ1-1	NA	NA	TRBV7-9	CASSGVGRGNTEAFF	TGTGCCAGCAGCGGTGTGGGTCGGGGGAACACTGAAGCTTTCTTT
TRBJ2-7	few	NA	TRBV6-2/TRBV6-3	CASGPGGGEQYF	TGTGCCAGCGGCCCCGGGGGAGGCGAGCAGTACTTC
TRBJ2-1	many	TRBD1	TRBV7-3	CASSLDRDSLNEQFF	TGTGCCAGCAGCTTGGACAGGGATTCTTTGAATGAGCAGTTCTTC
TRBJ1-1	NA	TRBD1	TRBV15	CATSRARGLYTEAFF	TGTGCCACCAGCCGTGCCAGGGGGCTCTACACTGAAGCTTTCTTT
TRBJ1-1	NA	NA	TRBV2	CASSSMNTEAFF	TGTGCCAGCAGCAGTATGAACACTGAAGCTTTCTTT
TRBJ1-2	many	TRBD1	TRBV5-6	CASSPYPGQANYGYTF	TGTGCCAGCAGCCCTTACCCGGGACAGGCCAACTATGGCTACACCTTC
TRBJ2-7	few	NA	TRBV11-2	CASSLTRPRQAYEQYF	TGTGCCAGCAGCCTCACGCGGCCACGACAAGCCTACGAGCAGTACTTC
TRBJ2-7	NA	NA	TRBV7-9	CASRPGTASSYEQYF	TGTGCCAGCAGGCCTGGGACCGCGAGCTCCTACGAGCAGTACTTC
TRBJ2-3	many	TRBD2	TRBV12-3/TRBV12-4	CASSRDAGVDTQYF	TGTGCCAGCAGCCGGGACGCGGGGGTGGATACGCAGTATTTT
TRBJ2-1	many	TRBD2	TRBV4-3	CASSQEGLPGGQFF	TGCGCCAGCAGCCAAGAAGGACTACCGGGGGGGCAGTTCTTC
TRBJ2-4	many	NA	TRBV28	CASRTPGNIQYF	TGTGCCAGCAGGACCCCGGGGAACATTCAGTACTTC
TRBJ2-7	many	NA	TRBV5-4	CASSLGSRFSSDEQYF	TGTGCCAGCAGCTTGGGTTCGCGTTTTTCGTCTGACGAGCAGTACTTC
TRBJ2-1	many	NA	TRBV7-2	CASMEGGAYNEQFF	TGTGCCAGCATGGAGGGAGGTGCCTACAATGAGCAGTTCTTC
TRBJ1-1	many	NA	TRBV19	CASSPTGGHTEAFF	TGTGCCAGCAGCCCGACTGGGGGGCACACTGAAGCTTTCTTT
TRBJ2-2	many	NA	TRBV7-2	CASSLVGRSTGELFF	TGTGCCAGCAGCTTAGTAGGGCGGAGCACCGGGGAGCTGTTTTTT
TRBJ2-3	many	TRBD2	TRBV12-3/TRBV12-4	CASSLGGSGDTQYF	TGTGCCAGCAGTTTGGGCGGGAGTGGAGATACGCAGTATTTT
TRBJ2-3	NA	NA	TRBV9	CASSVDPLFTDTQYF	TGTGCCAGCAGCGTAGACCCGCTTTTTACAGATACGCAGTATTTT
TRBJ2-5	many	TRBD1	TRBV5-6	CASSLEQGAETQYF	TGTGCCAGCAGCTTGGAACAGGGGGCAGAGACCCAGTACTTC
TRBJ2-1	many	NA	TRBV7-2	CASSLGLTGYNEQFF	TGTGCCAGCAGCTTAGGTTTGACAGGCTACAATGAGCAGTTCTTC
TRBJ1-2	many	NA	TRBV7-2	CASSSPYPSGSGYTF	TGTGCCAGCAGCTCTCCGTATCCCAGTGGATCCGGCTACACCTTC
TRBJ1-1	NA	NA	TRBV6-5	CASSYSRVSDTEAFF	TGTGCCAGCAGTTACTCGAGGGTCTCGGACACTGAAGCTTTCTTT
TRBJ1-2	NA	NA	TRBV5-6	CASSLYGRPAVGEGYTF	TGTGCCAGCAGCTTGTACGGCAGACCGGCGGTAGGTGAGGGCTACACCTTC
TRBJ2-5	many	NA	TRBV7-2	CASSLAGNGETQYF	TGTGCCAGCAGCTTAGCGGGAAATGGAGAGACCCAGTACTTC
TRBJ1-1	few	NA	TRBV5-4	CASSMNTEAFF	TGTGCCAGCAGCATGAACACTGAAGCTTTCTTT
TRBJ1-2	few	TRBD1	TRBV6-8	CASSPIGQGAYGYTF	TGTGCCAGCAGCCCAATAGGACAGGGGGCCTATGGCTACACCTTC